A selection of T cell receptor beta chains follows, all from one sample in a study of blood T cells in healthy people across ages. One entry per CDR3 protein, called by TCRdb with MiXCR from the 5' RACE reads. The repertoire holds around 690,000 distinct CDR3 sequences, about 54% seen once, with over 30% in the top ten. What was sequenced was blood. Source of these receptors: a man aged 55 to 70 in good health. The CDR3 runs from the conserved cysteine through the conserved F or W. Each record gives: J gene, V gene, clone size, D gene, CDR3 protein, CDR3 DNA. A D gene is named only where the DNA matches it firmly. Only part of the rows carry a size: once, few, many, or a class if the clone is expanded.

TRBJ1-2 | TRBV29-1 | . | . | CSVDRTRYGYTF | TGCAGCGTTGACAGGACCCGCTATGGCTACACCTTC
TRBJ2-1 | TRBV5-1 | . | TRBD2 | CASSSPSGGGIYNEQFF | TGCGCCAGCAGCTCCCCATCTGGCGGGGGGATTTACAATGAGCAGTTCTTC
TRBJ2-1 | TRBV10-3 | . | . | CAICPQVFGYNEQFF | TGTGCCATCTGCCCACAGGTTTTTGGCTACAATGAGCAGTTCTTC
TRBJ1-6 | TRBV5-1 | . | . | CASSLWGDSPLHF | TGCGCCAGCAGCTTGTGGGGGGATTCACCCCTCCACTTT
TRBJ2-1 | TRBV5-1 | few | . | CASSSGLVYNEQFF | TGCGCCAGCAGCTCAGGACTGGTCTACAATGAGCAGTTCTTC
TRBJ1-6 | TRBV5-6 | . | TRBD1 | CASSSAGQGSTSPLHF | TGTGCCAGCAGCTCCGCCGGACAGGGTTCTACCTCACCCCTCCACTTT
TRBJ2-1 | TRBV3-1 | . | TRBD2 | CASSQSGAGLEQFF | TGTGCCAGCAGCCAGAGCGGGGCTGGTTTAGAGCAGTTCTTC
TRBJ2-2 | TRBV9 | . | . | CASSADVVGELFF | TGTGCCAGCAGCGCGGACGTAGTTGGGGAGCTGTTTTTT
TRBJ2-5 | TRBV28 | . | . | CASSLWDQQETQYF | TGTGCCAGCAGTTTGTGGGACCAGCAAGAGACCCAGTACTTC
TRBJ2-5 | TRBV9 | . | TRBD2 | CASSVGTSGGAQETQYF | TGTGCCAGTAGCGTAGGGACTAGCGGGGGGGCCCAAGAGACCCAGTACTTC
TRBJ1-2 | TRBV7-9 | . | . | CASSNLEETAGYGYTF | TGTGCCAGCAGCAACCTTGAGGAGACAGCGGGCTATGGCTACACCTTC